This T cell receptor (beta chain) originates from a study of blood T cell repertoires in COVID-19. Background on the study: The cDNA or gDNA used as material had been derived from T cells, B-cell-depleted T cells, or PBMCs.

CDR1 and CDR2 from the germline V gene are SGHTA and FQGNSA. The V and J ends lost 1 base and 7 bases respectively, with 5 bases between them. CDR3 size: 13 residues. This clone was detected once. Authors' methods: From reference gene primer amplification, estimates of nucleated cell counts were derived. Here immunoSEQ multiplex PCR was the method, and the copy in TCRdb shows in-frame clones only, minus some. V and J calls and clone size are those listed in that table; D and trimming were worked out from the DNA. The sample contains 230,000 or so clones, 88% of which appear only once. The material sequenced was PBMCs or T cells enriched from blood (not recorded which). This clonotype was obtained from a woman in her thirties who had recovered from COVID-19. The chain uses TRBV7-2 and TRBJ1-6; possible D gene TRBD1, 5 bases. CDR3 residues: CASSLGQNSPLHF. CDR3 nucleotide sequence: TGTGCCAGCAGCTTAGGACAGAATTCACCCCTCCACTTT.